This T cell receptor beta chain was retrieved from a study of human T cells and chemical hapten exposure. Study overall: TCR yield per sample varied, mainly due to pooled library volumes.

Overall study findings and caveats: The presence of alopecia in the donors means their immune response may differ from healthy people's. The formation of large CDR3 similarity clusters by expanded TCRs significantly exceeded that of controls.

The germline V and J ends were trimmed by 3 bases and 0 bases, with 11 bases remaining between them. Germline loops: CDR1 SQVTM, CDR2 ANQGSEA. The CDR3 spans 14 residues. Library construction involved attaching unique molecular identifiers to individual cDNA molecules, which allowed quantitative, reproducible TCR counting. A single record per CDR3 protein comes from TCRdb applying MiXCR to the RACE reads. This sample has over 150,000 distinct CDR3 sequences, with about a quarter found just once. Concerning this clonotype: Its specificity is unknown.

Time point denoted: patch test 3, about 24 weeks after DPC sensitization. This sample's treatment: therapeutic diphenylcyclopropenone sensitization with weekly scalp DPC. The receptor's source is a woman aged 18-29 years with alopecia areata. Some clones in this sample may be carry-over from other donors' samples. The V and J genes are TRBV29-1 and TRBJ1-1; D perhaps matches TRBD1 (6 bases). The sequencing here drew on whole blood, taken in connection with sensitization to the hapten diphenylcyclopropenone (DPC). CDR3 in amino acids: CSVDGGPMNTEAFF. The CDR3 DNA sequence: TGCAGCGTTGATGGGGGGCCAATGAACACTGAAGCTTTCTTT.